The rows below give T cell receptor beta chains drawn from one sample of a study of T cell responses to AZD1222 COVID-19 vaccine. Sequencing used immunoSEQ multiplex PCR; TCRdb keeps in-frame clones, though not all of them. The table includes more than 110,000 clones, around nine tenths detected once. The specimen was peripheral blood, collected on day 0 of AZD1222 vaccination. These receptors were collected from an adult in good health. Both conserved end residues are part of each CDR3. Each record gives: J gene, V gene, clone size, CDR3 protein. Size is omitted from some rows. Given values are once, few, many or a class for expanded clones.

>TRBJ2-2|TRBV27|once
CAGSGTGEVTGELFF
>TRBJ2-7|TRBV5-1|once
CASSLGDALYEQYF
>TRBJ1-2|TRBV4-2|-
CASSQEEGNPHGYTF
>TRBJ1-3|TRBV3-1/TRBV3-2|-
CASSQVPGSGNTIYF
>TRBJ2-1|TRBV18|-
CASSQTGREQFF
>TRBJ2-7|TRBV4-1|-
CASSQDRSDRLSYEQYF
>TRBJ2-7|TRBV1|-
CTSSQDGLAIPWTAYEQYF
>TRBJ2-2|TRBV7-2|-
CASSLAGTSNTGELFF
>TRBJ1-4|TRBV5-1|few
CASSLGGQGYLNEKLFF
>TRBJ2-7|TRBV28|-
CASSLTGGNEQYF
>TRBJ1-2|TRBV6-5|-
CASSYGADRTYGYTF
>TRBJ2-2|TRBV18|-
CASSYQSSNTGELFF
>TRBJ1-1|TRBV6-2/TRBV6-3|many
CASSYSPLNTEAFF
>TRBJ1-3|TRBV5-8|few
CASSIRVGQNSGNTIYF
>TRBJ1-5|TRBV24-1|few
CATSDSGRLGPQHF
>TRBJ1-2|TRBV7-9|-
CASSSTARTGYGYTF
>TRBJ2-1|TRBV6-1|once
CASSEKSIVLSYNEQFF
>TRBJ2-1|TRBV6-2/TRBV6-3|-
CASSYSGQSSYNEQFF
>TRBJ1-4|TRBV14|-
CASSQDHVLPGKLFF
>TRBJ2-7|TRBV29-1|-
CSVQTSGYEQYF
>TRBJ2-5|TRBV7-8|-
CASSRDSWETQYF
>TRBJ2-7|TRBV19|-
CASSISISYEQYF
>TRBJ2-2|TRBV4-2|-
CASSQGYRATGELFF
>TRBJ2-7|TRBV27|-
CASSLSGVAGVSSYEQYF
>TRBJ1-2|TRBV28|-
CASSYRSYGYTF
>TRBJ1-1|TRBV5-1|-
CASRGDGVNTEAFF
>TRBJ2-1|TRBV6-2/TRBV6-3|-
CASSPDRHVYNEQFF
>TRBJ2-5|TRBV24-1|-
CATSDSDRFQYF
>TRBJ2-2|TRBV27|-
CASSLHRGVDTGELFF
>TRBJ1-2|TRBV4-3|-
CASSQDVGGTLNYGYTF
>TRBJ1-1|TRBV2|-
CASSGEYTEAFF
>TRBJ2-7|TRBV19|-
CASSINLGFEQYF
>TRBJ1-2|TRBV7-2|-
CASSLGPAGEGYTF
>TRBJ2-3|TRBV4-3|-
CASSQGIGAADTQYF
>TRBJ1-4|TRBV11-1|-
CASSSHPGQGNEKLFF
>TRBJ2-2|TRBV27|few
CASSLGQGALSGELFF
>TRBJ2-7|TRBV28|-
CASSLAGGPHEQYF
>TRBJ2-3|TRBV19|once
CASGQDTDTQYF
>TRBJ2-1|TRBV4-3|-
CASSQEGGYEQFF
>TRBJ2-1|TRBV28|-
CASSDGGNTYNEQFF
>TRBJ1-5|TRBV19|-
CASSIWGSNQPQHF
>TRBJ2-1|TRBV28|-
CASSSHYLGYSSYNEQFF
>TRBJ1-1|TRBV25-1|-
CASSDRGLTEAFF
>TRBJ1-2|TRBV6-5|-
CASSLGGNYGYTF
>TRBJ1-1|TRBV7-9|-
CASSLAQAGGTEAFF
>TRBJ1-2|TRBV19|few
CAIWTGAYGYTF
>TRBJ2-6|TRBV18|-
CASSPENSGANVLTF
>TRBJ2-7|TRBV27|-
CASSQWTGKSYEQYF
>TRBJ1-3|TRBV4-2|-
CASSPYDRSNTIYF
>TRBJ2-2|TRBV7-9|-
CASSSPGGRDTGELFF
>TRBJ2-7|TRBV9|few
CASSKRQGHSYEQYF
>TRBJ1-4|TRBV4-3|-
CASSQDLGSNEKLFF
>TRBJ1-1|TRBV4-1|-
CASSQRTKVTNTEAFF
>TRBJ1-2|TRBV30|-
CAWRDGPYGYTF
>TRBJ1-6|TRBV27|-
CASSHPPGRNNSPLHF